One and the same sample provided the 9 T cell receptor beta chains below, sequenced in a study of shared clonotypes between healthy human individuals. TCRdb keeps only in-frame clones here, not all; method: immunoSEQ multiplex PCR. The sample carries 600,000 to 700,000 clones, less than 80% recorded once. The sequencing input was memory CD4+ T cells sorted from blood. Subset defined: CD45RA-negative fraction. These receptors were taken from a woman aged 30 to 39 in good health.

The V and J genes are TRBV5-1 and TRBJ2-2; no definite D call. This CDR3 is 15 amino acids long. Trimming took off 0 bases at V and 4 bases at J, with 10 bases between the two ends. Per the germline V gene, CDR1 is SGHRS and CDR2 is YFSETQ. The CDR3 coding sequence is TGCGCCAGCAGCTTGGTCGGATTCGGCACCGGGGAGCTGTTTTTT. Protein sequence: CASSLVGFGTGELFF.

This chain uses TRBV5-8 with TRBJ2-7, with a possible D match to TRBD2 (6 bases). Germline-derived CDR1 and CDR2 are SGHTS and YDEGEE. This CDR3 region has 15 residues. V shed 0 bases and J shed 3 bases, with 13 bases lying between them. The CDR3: CASSLAVAENYEQYF. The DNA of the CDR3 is TGTGCCAGCAGCTTGGCGGTAGCGGAGAACTACGAGCAGTACTTC.

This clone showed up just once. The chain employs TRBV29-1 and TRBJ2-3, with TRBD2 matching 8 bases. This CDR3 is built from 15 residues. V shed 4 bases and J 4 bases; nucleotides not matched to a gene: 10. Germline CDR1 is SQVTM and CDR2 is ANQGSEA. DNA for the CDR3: TGCAGCGTTGTCTATACGGGAGGGGGTGCAGATACGCAGTATTTT. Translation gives CSVVYTGGGADTQYF.

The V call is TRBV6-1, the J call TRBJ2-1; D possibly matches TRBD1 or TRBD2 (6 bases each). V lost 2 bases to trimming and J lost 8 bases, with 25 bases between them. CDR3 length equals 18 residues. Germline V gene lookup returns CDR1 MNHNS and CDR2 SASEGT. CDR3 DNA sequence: TGTGCCAGCAGTGAATCCCGGGTCGTGCGAGAGGGGGGCGATGAGCAGTTCTTC. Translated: CASSESRVVREGGDEQFF.

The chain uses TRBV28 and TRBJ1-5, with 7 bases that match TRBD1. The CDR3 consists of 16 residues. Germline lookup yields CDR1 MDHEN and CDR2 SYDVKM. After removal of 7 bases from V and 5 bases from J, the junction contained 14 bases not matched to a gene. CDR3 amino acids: CASIGVSGQRHQPQHF. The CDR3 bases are TGTGCCAGCATCGGGGTGTCGGGACAGAGACATCAGCCCCAGCATTTT.

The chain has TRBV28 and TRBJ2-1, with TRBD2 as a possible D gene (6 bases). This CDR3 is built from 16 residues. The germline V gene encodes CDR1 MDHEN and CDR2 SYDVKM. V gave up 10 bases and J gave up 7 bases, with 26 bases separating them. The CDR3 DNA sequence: TGTGCCACCACTCCTTTTAGCGGTCCCCAGGGAAATGAGCAGTTCTTC. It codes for CATTPFSGPQGNEQFF.

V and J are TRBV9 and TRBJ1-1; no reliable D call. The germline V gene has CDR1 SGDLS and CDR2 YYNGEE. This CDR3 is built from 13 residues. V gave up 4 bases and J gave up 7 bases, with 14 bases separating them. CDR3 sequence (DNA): TGTGCCAGCAGCCCCCTCCCGGGAGGTGAAGCTTTCTTT. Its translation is CASSPLPGGEAFF. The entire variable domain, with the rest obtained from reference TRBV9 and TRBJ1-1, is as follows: DSGVTQTPKHLITATGQRVTLRCSPRSGDLSVYWYQQSLDQGLQFLIQYYNGEERAKGNILERFSAQQFPDLHSELNLSSLELGDSALYFCASSPLPGGEAFFGQGTRLTVV.

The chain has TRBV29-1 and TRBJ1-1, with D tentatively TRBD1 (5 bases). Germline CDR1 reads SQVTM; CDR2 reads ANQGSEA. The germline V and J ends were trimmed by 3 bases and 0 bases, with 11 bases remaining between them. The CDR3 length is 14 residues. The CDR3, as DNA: TGCAGCGTTGAGTCGGGACGGATGAACACTGAAGCTTTCTTT. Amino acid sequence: CSVESGRMNTEAFF.

DNA of the CDR3: TGTGCCAGCAGACCCCCTGGAGGGATTGGCTATGGCTACACCTTC. Encoded protein: CASRPPGGIGYGYTF. This chain links TRBV6-1 with TRBJ1-2; D is unclear. Germline V gene lookup returns CDR1 MNHNS and CDR2 SASEGT. Between the trimmed V and J ends, which lost 6 bases and 4 bases, there was a span of 18 bases. This CDR3 is built from 15 residues.